This T cell receptor (beta chain) is from a study of OX40 agonist ivuxolimab in advanced cancers. Produced via immunoSEQ multiplex PCR; TCRdb's table is partial and in-frame only. Of some 60,000 clones detected, approximately 81% appear once; the ten largest clones hold 4%. The receptor was isolated from an adult with an advanced solid tumor such as melanoma, head and neck, liver or kidney cancer. The source material was CD4+ or CD8+ T cells sorted from blood, sampled in a trial of the OX40 agonist ivuxolimab.

The CDR3 spells CASSLAGGVGGNEKLFF. CDR3 bases: TGCGCCAGCAGCTTGGCAGGAGGGGTCGGGGGTAATGAAAAACTGTTTTTT. This chain connects TRBV5-1 to TRBJ1-4; possibly TRBD1 for D (5 bases). The CDR3 has 17 amino acids. The germline V and J ends were trimmed by 0 bases and 4 bases, with 16 bases remaining between them. Germline V CDR1 and CDR2: SGHRS, YFSETQ. Combining the CDR3 with reference TRBV5-1 and TRBJ1-4 gives the whole variable domain KAGVTQTPRYLIKTRGQQVTLSCSPISGHRSVSWYQQTPGQGLQFLFEYFSETQRNKGNFPGRFSGRQFSNSRSEMNVSTLELGDSALYLCASSLAGGVGGNEKLFFGSGTQLSVL.